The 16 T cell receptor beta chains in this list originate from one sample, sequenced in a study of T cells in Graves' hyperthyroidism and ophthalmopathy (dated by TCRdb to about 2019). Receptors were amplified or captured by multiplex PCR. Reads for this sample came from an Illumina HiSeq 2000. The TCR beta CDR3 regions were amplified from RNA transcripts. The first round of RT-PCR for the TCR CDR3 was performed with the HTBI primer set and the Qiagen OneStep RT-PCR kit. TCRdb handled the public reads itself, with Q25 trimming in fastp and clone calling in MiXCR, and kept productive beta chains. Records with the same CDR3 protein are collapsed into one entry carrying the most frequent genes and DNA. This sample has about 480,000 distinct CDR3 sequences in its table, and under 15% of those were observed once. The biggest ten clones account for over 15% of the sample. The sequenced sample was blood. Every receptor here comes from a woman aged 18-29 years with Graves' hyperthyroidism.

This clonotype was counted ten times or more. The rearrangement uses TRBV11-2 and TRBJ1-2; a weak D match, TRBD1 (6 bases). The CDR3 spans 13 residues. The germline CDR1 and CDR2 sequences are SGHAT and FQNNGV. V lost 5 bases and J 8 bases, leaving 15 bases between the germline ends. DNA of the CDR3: TGTGCCAGCAGCCAAGAGGGGGGTTGGGGCTACACCTTC. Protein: CASSQEGGWGYTF.

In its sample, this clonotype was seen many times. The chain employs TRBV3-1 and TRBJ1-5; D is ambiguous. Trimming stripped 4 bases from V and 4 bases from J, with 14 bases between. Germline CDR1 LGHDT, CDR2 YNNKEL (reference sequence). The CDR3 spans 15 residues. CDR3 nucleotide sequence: TGTGCCAGCAGCCCCCTGGCGTCGGCTAATCAGCCCCAGCATTTT. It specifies CASSPLASANQPQHF.

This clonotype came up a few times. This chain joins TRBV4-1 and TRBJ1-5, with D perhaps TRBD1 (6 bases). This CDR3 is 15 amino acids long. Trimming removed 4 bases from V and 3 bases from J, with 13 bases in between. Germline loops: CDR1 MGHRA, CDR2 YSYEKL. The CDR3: CASSPRDKSNQPQHF. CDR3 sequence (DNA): TGCGCCAGCAGCCCCCGGGACAAATCCAATCAGCCCCAGCATTTT.

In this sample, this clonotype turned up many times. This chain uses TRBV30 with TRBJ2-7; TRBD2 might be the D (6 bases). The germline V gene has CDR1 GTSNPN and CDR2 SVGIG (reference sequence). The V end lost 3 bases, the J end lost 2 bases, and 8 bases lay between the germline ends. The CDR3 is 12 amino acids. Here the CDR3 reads CAWRGGPYEQYF. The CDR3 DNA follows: TGTGCCTGGAGAGGAGGGCCCTACGAGCAGTACTTC.

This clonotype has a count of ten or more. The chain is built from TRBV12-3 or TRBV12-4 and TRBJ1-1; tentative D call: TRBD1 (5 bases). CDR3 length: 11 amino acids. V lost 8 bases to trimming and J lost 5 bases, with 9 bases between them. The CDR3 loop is CASGAGTEAFF. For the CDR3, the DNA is TGTGCCAGCGGGGCAGGGACTGAAGCTTTCTTT.

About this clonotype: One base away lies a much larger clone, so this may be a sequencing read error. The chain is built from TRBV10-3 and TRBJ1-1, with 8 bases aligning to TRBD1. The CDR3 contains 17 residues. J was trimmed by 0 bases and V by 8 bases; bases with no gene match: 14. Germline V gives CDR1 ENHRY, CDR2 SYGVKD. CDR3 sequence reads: CAIAKTWTGKMNTEAFF. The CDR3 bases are TGTGCCATCGCCAAAACTTGGACAGGGAAGATGAACACTGAAGCTTTCTTT.

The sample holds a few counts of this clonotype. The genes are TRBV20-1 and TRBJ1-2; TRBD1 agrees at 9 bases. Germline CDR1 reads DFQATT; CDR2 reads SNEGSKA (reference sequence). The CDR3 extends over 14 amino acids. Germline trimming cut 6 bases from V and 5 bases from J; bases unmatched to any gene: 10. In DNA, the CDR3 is TGCAGTGCCGACGGGACAGGGAGGAGTTATGGCTACACCTTC. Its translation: CSADGTGRSYGYTF.

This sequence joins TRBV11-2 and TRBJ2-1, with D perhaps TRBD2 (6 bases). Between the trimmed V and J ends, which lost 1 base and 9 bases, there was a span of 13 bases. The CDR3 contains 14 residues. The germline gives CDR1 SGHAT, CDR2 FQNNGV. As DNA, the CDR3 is TGTGCCAGCAGCTTAGTACGCGGGATATCTGAGCAGTTCTTC. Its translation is CASSLVRGISEQFF.

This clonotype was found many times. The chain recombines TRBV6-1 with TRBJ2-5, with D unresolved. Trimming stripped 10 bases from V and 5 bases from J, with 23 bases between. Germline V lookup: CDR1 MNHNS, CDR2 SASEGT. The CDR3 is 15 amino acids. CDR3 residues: CATFSGSAGSETQYF. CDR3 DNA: TGTGCCACCTTCTCCGGGTCAGCCGGAAGCGAGACCCAGTACTTC.

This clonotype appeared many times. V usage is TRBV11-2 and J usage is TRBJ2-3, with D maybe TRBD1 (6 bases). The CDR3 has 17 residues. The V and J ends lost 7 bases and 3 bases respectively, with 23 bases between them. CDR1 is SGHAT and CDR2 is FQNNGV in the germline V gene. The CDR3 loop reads CASTPARRQGRTDTQYF. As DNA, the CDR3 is TGTGCCAGCACCCCGGCGCGCCGGCAGGGGCGGACAGATACGCAGTATTTT. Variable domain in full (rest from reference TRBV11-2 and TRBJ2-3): EAGVAQSPRYKIIEKRQSVAFWCNPISGHATLYWYQQILGQGPKLLIQFQNNGVVDDSQLPKDRFSAERLKGVDSTLKIQPAKLEDSAVYLCASTPARRQGRTDTQYFGPGTRLTVL.

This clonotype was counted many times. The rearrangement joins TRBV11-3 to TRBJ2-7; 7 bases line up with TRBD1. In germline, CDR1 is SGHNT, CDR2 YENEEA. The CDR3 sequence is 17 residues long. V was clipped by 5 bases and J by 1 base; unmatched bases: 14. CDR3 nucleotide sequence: TGTGCCAGCAGCGTCGCACCGGGACAGCCATCTTCCTACGAGCAGTACTTC. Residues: CASSVAPGQPSSYEQYF.

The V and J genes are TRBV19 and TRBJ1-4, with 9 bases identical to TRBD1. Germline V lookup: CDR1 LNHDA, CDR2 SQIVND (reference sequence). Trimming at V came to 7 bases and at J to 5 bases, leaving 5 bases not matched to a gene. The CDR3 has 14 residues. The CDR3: CASNHGTGNEKLFF. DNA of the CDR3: TGTGCCAGTAACCATGGGACAGGGAATGAAAAACTGTTTTTT.

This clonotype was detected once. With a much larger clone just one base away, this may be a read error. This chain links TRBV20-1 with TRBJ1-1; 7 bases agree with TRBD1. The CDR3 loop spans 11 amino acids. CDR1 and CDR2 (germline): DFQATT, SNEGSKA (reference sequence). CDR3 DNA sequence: TGCAGGGGCAGGGGGAGTGGTAAAGCTTTCTTT. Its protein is CRGRGSGKAFF.

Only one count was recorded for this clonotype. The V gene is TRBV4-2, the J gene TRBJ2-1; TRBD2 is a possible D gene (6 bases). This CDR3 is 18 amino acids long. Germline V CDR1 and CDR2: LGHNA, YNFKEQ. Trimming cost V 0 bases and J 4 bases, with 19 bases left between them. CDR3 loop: CASSQEGGRSGLYNEQFF. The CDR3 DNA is TGTGCCAGCAGCCAAGAGGGGGGTAGAAGTGGGTTATACAATGAGCAGTTCTTC.

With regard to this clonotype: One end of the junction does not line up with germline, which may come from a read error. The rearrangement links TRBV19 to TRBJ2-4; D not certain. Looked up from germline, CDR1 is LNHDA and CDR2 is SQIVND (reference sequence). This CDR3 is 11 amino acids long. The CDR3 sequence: CASSSVNIRYF. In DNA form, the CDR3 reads TGTGCCAGTAGTTCCGTAAACATTCGGTACTTC.

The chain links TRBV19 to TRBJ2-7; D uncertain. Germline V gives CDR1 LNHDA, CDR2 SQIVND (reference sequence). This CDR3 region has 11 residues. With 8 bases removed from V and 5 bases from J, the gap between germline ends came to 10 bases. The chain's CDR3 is CASGVVHEQYF. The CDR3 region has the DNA TGTGCCAGTGGAGTGGTTCACGAGCAGTACTTC.